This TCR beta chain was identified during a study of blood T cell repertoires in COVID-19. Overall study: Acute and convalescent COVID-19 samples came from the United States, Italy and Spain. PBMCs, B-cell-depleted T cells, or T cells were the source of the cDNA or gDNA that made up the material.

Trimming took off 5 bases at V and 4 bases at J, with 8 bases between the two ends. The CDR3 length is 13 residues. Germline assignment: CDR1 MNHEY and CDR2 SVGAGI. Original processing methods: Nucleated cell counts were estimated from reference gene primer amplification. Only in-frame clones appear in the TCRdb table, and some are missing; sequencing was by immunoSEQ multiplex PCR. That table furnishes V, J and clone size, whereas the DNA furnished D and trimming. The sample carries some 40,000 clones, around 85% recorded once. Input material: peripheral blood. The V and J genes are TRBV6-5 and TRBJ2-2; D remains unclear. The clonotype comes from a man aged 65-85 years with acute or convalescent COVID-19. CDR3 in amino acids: CASSRAPTGELFF. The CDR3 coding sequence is TGTGCCAGCAGTCGCGCACCCACCGGGGAGCTGTTTTTT.